These 14 T cell receptor beta chains were all obtained from the same sample, sequenced in a study of T cells in Graves' hyperthyroidism and ophthalmopathy (dated by TCRdb to the late 2010s). Library method: multiplex PCR. Sequencing used an Illumina HiSeq 2000. The TCR beta CDR3 regions were amplified from RNA transcripts. For the first round of RT-PCR on the TCR CDR3, the HTBI primer set was used together with the Qiagen OneStep RT-PCR kit. Clones were called with MiXCR by TCRdb after fastp trimmed the public reads at Q25, and only in-frame beta chains were retained. CDR3 protein duplicates are merged, each entry listing the most common genes and DNA. The sample table lists nearly 600,000 distinct CDR3 sequences, over 12% of them with a count of one. The ten largest clones add up to over 6% of the sample. The sequenced sample consisted of blood. The origin of the receptors is a woman under 30 with Graves' ophthalmopathy.

The table lists this clonotype with many counts. The rearrangement uses TRBV20-1 and TRBJ1-4, with D unresolved. The germline gives CDR1 DFQATT, CDR2 SNEGSKA (reference sequence). The CDR3 runs 15 residues. The V gene lost 0 bases and the J gene lost 3 bases, with 11 bases spanning the gap. CDR3 in amino acids: CSARDPGMSNEKLFF. CDR3 bases: TGCAGTGCTAGAGATCCCGGGATGTCTAATGAAAAACTGTTTTTT.

The table lists this clonotype with many counts. This chain links TRBV20-1 with TRBJ2-5, with TRBD2 matching 10 bases. V shed 0 bases and J 3 bases; nucleotides not matched to a gene: 7. The germline gives CDR1 DFQATT, CDR2 SNEGSKA (reference sequence). The CDR3 consists of 16 residues. The DNA for the CDR3 is TGCAGTGCTAGAGATGCAAGCGGGAGGGGGGAAGAGACCCAGTACTTC. Its protein is CSARDASGRGEETQYF.

This clonotype was counted ten times or more. The rearrangement links TRBV30 to TRBJ1-2, with D perhaps matching TRBD1 (5 bases). The V gene's germline CDR1 is GTSNPN and CDR2 SVGIG (reference sequence). V was clipped by 4 bases and J by 4 bases, with 13 bases between them. The CDR3 loop spans 13 amino acids. CDR3 in DNA: TGTGCCTGGAATCCGGGACTCAGCTATGGCTACACCTTC. Protein: CAWNPGLSYGYTF.

With respect to this clonotype: Given a much more abundant clone one base away, this may be a read error. Because it lacks the conserved phenylalanine or tryptophan at the end, this CDR3 is likely a read error. The CDR3 reads CATSDWDSGELFL. CDR3 in DNA: TGTGCCACCAGTGATTGGGACAGCGGGGAGCTGTTTTTG. This sequence joins TRBV24-1 and TRBJ2-2; TRBD1 matches at 7 bases. The CDR3 has 13 residues. V was pared by 2 bases and J by 7 bases, with 0 bases of the junction left unmatched. CDR1 and CDR2 (germline): KGHDR, SFDVKD.

This clonotype was counted only a few times. CDR3 nucleotides: TGTGCCAGCAGCTTCGACAGGGCTAGTGAAGCTTTCTTT. Translating gives CASSFDRASEAFF. The chain carries TRBV11-3 and TRBJ1-1; 7 nucleotides match TRBD1. There are 13 residues in the CDR3. V shed 3 bases, J shed 7 bases, and the junction held 5 bases outside the gene matches. Germline CDR1 reads SGHNT; CDR2 reads YENEEA.

There are many counts of this clonotype. CDR3 nucleotides: TGTGCCAGCAGCAAGTGGGGGGGAGGGAATCAGCCCCAGCATTTT. Amino acids: CASSKWGGGNQPQHF. This chain connects TRBV9 to TRBJ1-5; possibly TRBD1 for D (5 bases). The CDR3 is 15 residues long. CDR1 and CDR2 (germline): SGDLS, YYNGEE. The V end was cut by 4 bases, the J end by 4 bases, with 15 bases between.

This clonotype was observed a few times. The genes are TRBV5-6 and TRBJ1-5; 8 nucleotides align to TRBD1. V lost 1 base to trimming and J lost 5 bases; unmatched junction nucleotides: 8. Germline V gene sequence: CDR1 SGHDT, CDR2 YYEEEE. This CDR3 is built from 16 residues. CDR3 amino acids: CASSLIGQGPHQPQHF. CDR3 bases: TGTGCCAGCAGCTTGATCGGACAGGGACCCCATCAGCCCCAGCATTTT.

V is TRBV27 and J is TRBJ2-3, with D perhaps TRBD1 or TRBD2 (5 bases each). Germline V gene sequence: CDR1 MNHEY, CDR2 SMNVEV (reference sequence). The V end was cut by 4 bases, the J end by 5 bases, with 19 bases between. The CDR3 is 16 residues long. CDR3 DNA sequence: TGTGCCAGCAGTTCGCCGGGACCCCAGGGCGAAGATACGCAGTATTTT. Protein sequence: CASSSPGPQGEDTQYF.

V and J are TRBV7-2 and TRBJ2-2, with 7 bases matching TRBD2. V shed 1 base, J shed 6 bases, and the junction held 14 bases outside the gene matches. The CDR3 has 18 residues. Germline V gene data show CDR1 as SGHTA and CDR2 as FQGNSA. The CDR3 is CASSLGREAYTLAGELFF. For the CDR3, the DNA is TGTGCCAGCAGCTTAGGCCGGGAGGCCTACACCTTGGCCGGGGAGCTGTTTTTT.

This rearrangement joins TRBV20-1 to TRBJ1-5, with D perhaps TRBD1 (5 bases). The germline V gene encodes CDR1 DFQATT and CDR2 SNEGSKA (reference sequence). With 4 bases removed from V and 3 bases from J, the gap between germline ends came to 7 bases. This CDR3 has 12 residues. CDR3 DNA: TGCAGTGCTAAGGGGTACAATCAGCCCCAGCATTTT. Protein sequence: CSAKGYNQPQHF.

This clonotype was seen repeatedly, ten times or more. The V call is TRBV27, the J call TRBJ2-7, with D unclear. V was cut by 4 bases and J by 3 bases, with 19 bases left in between. The germline CDR1 and CDR2 sequences are MNHEY and SMNVEV (reference sequence). The CDR3 is 16 residues long. The CDR3, as DNA: TGTGCCAGCAGTTCCCGGACCGTCACCATCAACTACGAGCAGTACTTC. Translating it yields CASSSRTVTINYEQYF.

This clonotype has a count of ten or more. The chain joins TRBV20-1 to TRBJ2-7; TRBD2 matches at 9 bases. This CDR3 has 18 residues. Per the germline V gene, CDR1 is DFQATT and CDR2 is SNEGSKA (reference sequence). V gave up 1 base and J gave up 2 bases; unmatched junction bases: 15. The CDR3 reads CSARVQGELAGYTYEQYF. CDR3 sequence (DNA): TGCAGTGCTAGAGTTCAAGGGGAACTAGCGGGCTATACCTACGAGCAGTACTTC.

V and J are TRBV19 and TRBJ1-3; possibly TRBD1 for D (5 bases). Germline CDR1 is LNHDA and CDR2 is SQIVND (reference sequence). Trimming pared 8 bases from V and 1 base from J, leaving 24 bases between. The CDR3 sequence is 18 residues long. Here the CDR3 DNA reads TGTGCCAGTTCCTTTTCTGCCTGGGGGGGTTCTTCTGGAAACACCATATATTTT. The encoded protein is CASSFSAWGGSSGNTIYF.

This clonotype was counted only a few times. This chain joins TRBV20-1 and TRBJ2-7; possible D gene TRBD2, 6 bases. Germline lookup yields CDR1 DFQATT and CDR2 SNEGSKA (reference sequence). This CDR3 region has 12 residues. The ends were cut back, 8 bases at V and 0 bases at J, with 11 bases in the middle. The CDR3 sequence: CSPWTNSYEQYF. The CDR3 bases are TGCAGTCCGTGGACTAACTCCTACGAGCAGTACTTC.